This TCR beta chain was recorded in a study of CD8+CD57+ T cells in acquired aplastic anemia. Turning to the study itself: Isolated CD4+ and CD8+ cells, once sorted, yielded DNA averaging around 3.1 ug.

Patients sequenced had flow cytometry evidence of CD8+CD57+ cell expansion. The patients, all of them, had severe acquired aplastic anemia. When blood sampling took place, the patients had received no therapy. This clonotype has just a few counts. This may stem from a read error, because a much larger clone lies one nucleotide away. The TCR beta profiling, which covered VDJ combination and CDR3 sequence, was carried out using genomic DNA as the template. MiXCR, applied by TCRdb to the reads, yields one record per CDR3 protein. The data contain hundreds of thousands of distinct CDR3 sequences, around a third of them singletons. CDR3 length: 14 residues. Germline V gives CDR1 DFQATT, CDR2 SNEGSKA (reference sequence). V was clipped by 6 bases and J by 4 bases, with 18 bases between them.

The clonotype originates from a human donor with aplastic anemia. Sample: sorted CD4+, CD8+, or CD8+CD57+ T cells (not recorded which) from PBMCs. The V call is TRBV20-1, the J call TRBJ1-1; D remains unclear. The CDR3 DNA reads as TGCAGTGCAACCGGAGGGCGCCGGGCCACTGAAGCTTTCTTT. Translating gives CSATGGRRATEAFF.